The rows below give T cell receptor beta chains drawn from one sample of a study of PD-L1 blockade in urothelial cancer. Libraries were prepared by immunoSEQ multiplex PCR; TCRdb keeps only in-frame clonotypes and omits some of them. Among tens of thousands of clones, more than 85% were seen once, and the ten largest hold 1.5% to 2%. The input for sequencing was PBMCs, taken around atezolizumab (anti-PD-L1) treatment. The receptors here all came from a man between 45 and 60 years old with urothelial cancer. CDR3s include the opening cysteine and the closing phenylalanine or tryptophan. The order of the fields is CDR3 protein, CDR3 DNA, D gene, V gene, clone size, J gene. A D gene is named only where the DNA matches it firmly. The size entry is marked missing in some rows and otherwise reads once, few, many or a size class.

cdr3_aa: CASSSDSGISGNTIYF; cdr3_nt: TGTGCCAGCTCGTCAGACAGTGGTATCTCTGGAAACACCATATATTTT; d_call: NA; v_call: TRBV18; clone_size: NA; j_call: TRBJ1-3
cdr3_aa: CASSLPRGGVGLGETQYF; cdr3_nt: TGTGCCAGCAGTCTCCCTAGAGGAGGAGTGGGACTAGGGGAGACCCAGTACTTC; d_call: TRBD2; v_call: TRBV25-1; clone_size: NA; j_call: TRBJ2-5
cdr3_aa: CASSQDSAGSSYEQYF; cdr3_nt: TGCGCCAGCAGCCAAGATTCCGCGGGTAGCTCCTACGAGCAGTACTTC; d_call: NA; v_call: TRBV4-1; clone_size: NA; j_call: TRBJ2-7
cdr3_aa: CASSNRGLGTGELFF; cdr3_nt: TGTGCCAGCAGCAACAGGGGGTTAGGCACCGGGGAGCTGTTTTTT; d_call: TRBD1; v_call: TRBV2; clone_size: NA; j_call: TRBJ2-2
cdr3_aa: CASSGTYNQPQHF; cdr3_nt: TGTGCCAGCTCCGGGACTTACAATCAGCCCCAGCATTTT; d_call: NA; v_call: TRBV19; clone_size: NA; j_call: TRBJ1-5
cdr3_aa: CAWSILEEQYF; cdr3_nt: TGTGCCTGGAGTATCTTAGAAGAGCAGTACTTC; d_call: NA; v_call: TRBV30; clone_size: NA; j_call: TRBJ2-7
cdr3_aa: CASSLDRGRNQPQHF; cdr3_nt: TGTGCCAGCAGCTTGGACAGGGGACGCAATCAGCCCCAGCATTTT; d_call: TRBD1; v_call: TRBV5-5; clone_size: NA; j_call: TRBJ1-5
cdr3_aa: CASSPAAGVVTDTQYF; cdr3_nt: TGCGCCAGCAGTCCCGCCGCGGGAGTGGTGACAGATACGCAGTATTTT; d_call: TRBD2; v_call: TRBV10-2; clone_size: NA; j_call: TRBJ2-3
cdr3_aa: CASSLTGNYGYTF; cdr3_nt: TGTGCCAGTAGTTTAACAGGAAACTATGGCTACACCTTC; d_call: NA; v_call: TRBV19; clone_size: few; j_call: TRBJ1-2
cdr3_aa: CAISGTGVNSPLHF; cdr3_nt: TGTGCCATCAGTGGAACAGGGGTTAATTCACCCCTCCACTTT; d_call: TRBD1; v_call: TRBV10-3; clone_size: NA; j_call: TRBJ1-6
cdr3_aa: CAWSLAGGMEQYF; cdr3_nt: TGTGCCTGGAGCCTTGCGGGGGGGATGGAGCAGTACTTC; d_call: TRBD2; v_call: TRBV30; clone_size: few; j_call: TRBJ2-7
cdr3_aa: CASSEARTGDTGELFF; cdr3_nt: TGTGCCAGCAGTGAAGCGCGGACAGGGGACACCGGGGAGCTGTTTTTT; d_call: TRBD1; v_call: TRBV2; clone_size: NA; j_call: TRBJ2-2
cdr3_aa: CASSPAIQGGIGNEQFF; cdr3_nt: TGTGCCAGCTCACCAGCTATACAGGGGGGGATAGGGAATGAGCAGTTCTTC; d_call: NA; v_call: TRBV18; clone_size: once; j_call: TRBJ2-1
cdr3_aa: CSVSPSPEKLFF; cdr3_nt: TGCAGCGTTTCCCCTTCCCCCGAAAAACTGTTTTTT; d_call: NA; v_call: TRBV29-1; clone_size: NA; j_call: TRBJ1-4
cdr3_aa: CASSLPGGGYNEQFF; cdr3_nt: TGTGCCAGCAGCTTACCGGGGGGCGGTTACAATGAGCAGTTCTTC; d_call: NA; v_call: TRBV7-3; clone_size: NA; j_call: TRBJ2-1
cdr3_aa: CASSIDDRGEDYGYTF; cdr3_nt: TGTGCCAGTAGTATAGACGACAGGGGCGAAGACTATGGCTACACCTTC; d_call: TRBD1; v_call: TRBV19; clone_size: NA; j_call: TRBJ1-2
cdr3_aa: CASMGLRSTGGNADTQYF; cdr3_nt: TGTGCCAGTATGGGTCTCCGTTCGACAGGGGGGAACGCAGATACGCAGTATTTT; d_call: TRBD1; v_call: TRBV19; clone_size: NA; j_call: TRBJ2-3
cdr3_aa: CASTHLRGTTEAFF; cdr3_nt: TGTGCCAGTACCCACCTTAGGGGGACCACTGAAGCTTTCTTT; d_call: NA; v_call: TRBV19; clone_size: NA; j_call: TRBJ1-1
cdr3_aa: CASSLEEDTEAFF; cdr3_nt: TGTGCCAGCAGTTTAGAGGAAGACACTGAAGCTTTCTTT; d_call: NA; v_call: TRBV27; clone_size: NA; j_call: TRBJ1-1
cdr3_aa: CASSPEPLGEQFF; cdr3_nt: TGTGCCAGCAGCCCGGAGCCTCTGGGTGAGCAGTTCTTC; d_call: NA; v_call: TRBV11-2; clone_size: NA; j_call: TRBJ2-1
cdr3_aa: CASSTQGNTEAFF; cdr3_nt: TGTGCCAGCAGCACACAGGGGAACACTGAAGCTTTCTTT; d_call: NA; v_call: TRBV7-3; clone_size: few; j_call: TRBJ1-1
cdr3_aa: CASSLNARSVGYGYTF; cdr3_nt: TGTGCCAGCAGCTTAAATGCCCGTTCGGTCGGCTATGGCTACACCTTC; d_call: NA; v_call: TRBV7-9; clone_size: NA; j_call: TRBJ1-2
cdr3_aa: CASSARGYSNQPQHF; cdr3_nt: TGTGCCAGCAGCGCGAGGGGGTATAGCAATCAGCCCCAGCATTTT; d_call: NA; v_call: TRBV2; clone_size: NA; j_call: TRBJ1-5
cdr3_aa: CASSHRTSGGWNEQFF; cdr3_nt: TGTGCCAGCAGCCATCGGACTAGCGGGGGGTGGAATGAGCAGTTCTTC; d_call: TRBD2; v_call: TRBV7-9; clone_size: NA; j_call: TRBJ2-1
cdr3_aa: CAWSDPIGGGADTQYF; cdr3_nt: TGTGCCTGGAGCGACCCCATCGGCGGGGGCGCAGATACGCAGTATTTT; d_call: NA; v_call: TRBV30; clone_size: NA; j_call: TRBJ2-3
cdr3_aa: CASSCSHPQSRANVLTF; cdr3_nt: TGTGCCAGCAGCTGCTCGCACCCACAAAGTCGGGCCAACGTCCTGACTTTC; d_call: NA; v_call: TRBV7-8; clone_size: once; j_call: TRBJ2-6
cdr3_aa: CASSLHQGNGYTF; cdr3_nt: TGTGCCAGCAGCTTGCACCAGGGAAATGGCTACACCTTC; d_call: NA; v_call: TRBV5-5; clone_size: NA; j_call: TRBJ1-2
cdr3_aa: CASSLSDPGRVGQYF; cdr3_nt: TGTGCCAGCAGTTTATCCGACCCGGGTCGCGTCGGGCAGTACTTC; d_call: NA; v_call: TRBV27; clone_size: NA; j_call: TRBJ2-7
cdr3_aa: CASSEWGLAGFYNEQFF; cdr3_nt: TGTGCCAGCAGTGAATGGGGACTAGCGGGGTTTTACAATGAGCAGTTCTTC; d_call: TRBD2; v_call: TRBV2; clone_size: once; j_call: TRBJ2-1
cdr3_aa: CAWSKERESYNEQFF; cdr3_nt: TGTGCCTGGAGTAAAGAAAGGGAGTCCTACAATGAGCAGTTCTTC; d_call: NA; v_call: TRBV30; clone_size: NA; j_call: TRBJ2-1
cdr3_aa: CASSPLGARPRDEQFF; cdr3_nt: TGCGCCAGCAGCCCACTTGGAGCGAGGCCTAGAGATGAGCAGTTCTTC; d_call: NA; v_call: TRBV5-1; clone_size: few; j_call: TRBJ2-1
cdr3_aa: CASSTGPGELFF; cdr3_nt: TGTGCCAGTAGTACAGGCCCCGGGGAGCTGTTTTTT; d_call: NA; v_call: TRBV19; clone_size: NA; j_call: TRBJ2-2
cdr3_aa: CASSLGDRAEGNTIYF; cdr3_nt: TGCGCCAGCAGCTTGGGGGACAGAGCCGAGGGAAACACCATATATTTT; d_call: TRBD1; v_call: TRBV5-1; clone_size: NA; j_call: TRBJ1-3
cdr3_aa: CASSEAVQGGEQYF; cdr3_nt: TGTGCCAGCAGTGAAGCGGTACAGGGTGGCGAGCAGTACTTC; d_call: NA; v_call: TRBV6-1; clone_size: NA; j_call: TRBJ2-7
cdr3_aa: CASSYNEKLFF; cdr3_nt: TGTGCCAGCAGTTATAATGAAAAACTGTTTTTT; d_call: NA; v_call: TRBV14; clone_size: NA; j_call: TRBJ1-4
cdr3_aa: CASSLGAGEAFF; cdr3_nt: TGTGCCAGCAGCTTAGGGGCTGGTGAAGCTTTCTTT; d_call: NA; v_call: TRBV7-9; clone_size: NA; j_call: TRBJ1-1
cdr3_aa: CASSVTTSSYNEQFF; cdr3_nt: TGTGCCAGTAGTGTGACTACGAGCTCCTACAATGAGCAGTTCTTC; d_call: NA; v_call: TRBV19; clone_size: NA; j_call: TRBJ2-1
cdr3_aa: CASSIIAGAETQYF; cdr3_nt: TGTGCCAGCAGCATTATAGCGGGGGCTGAGACCCAGTACTTC; d_call: TRBD2; v_call: TRBV7-3; clone_size: NA; j_call: TRBJ2-5
cdr3_aa: CASSYAGSNYGYTF; cdr3_nt: TGTGCCAGCAGTTACGCAGGATCCAACTATGGCTACACCTTC; d_call: NA; v_call: TRBV6-6; clone_size: NA; j_call: TRBJ1-2
cdr3_aa: CASSPGTIEQYF; cdr3_nt: TGCGCCAGCAGCCCTGGGACAATCGAGCAGTACTTC; d_call: NA; v_call: TRBV4-1; clone_size: NA; j_call: TRBJ2-7
cdr3_aa: CASTPIWPKQETQYF; cdr3_nt: TGTGCCAGCACCCCAATTTGGCCGAAACAAGAGACCCAGTACTTC; d_call: NA; v_call: TRBV6-5; clone_size: NA; j_call: TRBJ2-5
cdr3_aa: CASSNASQRLLQWEQFF; cdr3_nt: TGTGCCAGCAGCAACGCTTCCCAGCGGCTTCTACAATGGGAGCAGTTCTTC; d_call: NA; v_call: TRBV28; clone_size: few; j_call: TRBJ2-1
cdr3_aa: CASRRTSGGEKLFF; cdr3_nt: TGTGCCAGCAGGAGGACAAGCGGGGGAGAAAAACTGTTTTTT; d_call: NA; v_call: TRBV6-1; clone_size: NA; j_call: TRBJ1-4
cdr3_aa: CASTVGLFGGTDTQYF; cdr3_nt: TGTGCCAGCACCGTGGGGTTATTCGGGGGCACAGATACGCAGTATTTT; d_call: NA; v_call: TRBV7-2; clone_size: NA; j_call: TRBJ2-3
cdr3_aa: CASSFGGAIGYGYTF; cdr3_nt: TGTGCCAGCAGTTTTGGGGGGGCAATCGGCTATGGCTACACCTTC; d_call: NA; v_call: TRBV27; clone_size: NA; j_call: TRBJ1-2